These T cell receptor beta chains were read from a single sample in a study of Tregs in tolerant kidney transplant recipients. TCRdb's copy holds only in-frame clones and misses some; the assay was immunoSEQ multiplex PCR. The sample shows about 240,000 clones, roughly 84% of them seen only once. Sequencing was done on a sample of CD4+ T cells from blood. All receptors come from a human donor in good health. Each CDR3 is given with its conserved first and last residue. D genes are given only for firm matches. A clone size is listed for some rows: how often the clone was seen (once, few, many), or a class if it is expanded.

d_call	clone_size	j_call	v_call	cdr3_aa	cdr3_nt
TRBD1	-	TRBJ1-5	TRBV19	CASSKGQNNQPQHF	TGTGCCAGTAGTAAGGGACAGAACAATCAGCCCCAGCATTTT
-	once	TRBJ2-7	TRBV2	CASSVKAYYEQYF	TGTGCCAGCAGTGTAAAGGCCTACTACGAGCAGTACTTC
-	-	TRBJ2-1	TRBV18	CASSPGRGAGVDEQFF	TGTGCCAGCTCACCAGGAAGGGGGGCCGGGGTGGATGAGCAGTTCTTC
TRBD1	few	TRBJ2-7	TRBV5-6	CASSLGQGDRLYF	TGTGCCAGCAGCTTGGGACAGGGGGATAGGCTGTACTTC
-	-	TRBJ2-2	TRBV18	CASSKPPGELFF	TGTGCCAGCTCCAAGCCCCCCGGGGAGCTGTTTTTT
TRBD2	-	TRBJ2-5	TRBV7-7	CASSLTSGGETQYF	TGTGCTAGCAGCTTAACTAGCGGGGGAGAGACCCAGTACTTC
TRBD1	-	TRBJ1-2	TRBV4-1	CASTGTGAAGVYGYTF	TGCGCCAGCACGGGGACAGGGGCCGCCGGGGTCTATGGCTACACCTTC
-	-	TRBJ2-5	TRBV4-2	CASSHGGQETQYF	TGTGCCAGCAGCCACGGGGGACAAGAGACCCAGTACTTC
TRBD2	-	TRBJ2-5	TRBV9	CASSVASGGANLETQYF	TGTGCCAGCAGCGTAGCTAGCGGGGGGGCTAATTTGGAGACCCAGTACTTC
-	-	TRBJ1-5	TRBV19	CASMAGGFYQPQHF	TGTGCCAGTATGGCGGGCGGATTTTATCAGCCCCAGCATTTT
-	-	TRBJ1-2	TRBV6-6	CASSYSPDPRDYTF	TGTGCCAGCAGTTACTCCCCGGACCCGCGCGACTACACCTTC
TRBD2	-	TRBJ2-1	TRBV7-2	CASSLRASGGRGEQFF	TGTGCCAGCAGCTTAAGGGCGAGCGGGGGCCGGGGTGAGCAGTTCTTC
-	-	TRBJ1-4	TRBV9	CASSAPGNTNEKLFF	TGTGCCAGCAGCGCCCCCGGGAATACTAATGAAAAACTGTTTTTT
-	-	TRBJ2-7	TRBV7-9	CASRLGSLAYEQYF	TGTGCCAGCCGCCTAGGGAGTTTAGCCTACGAGCAGTACTTC
TRBD1	few	TRBJ1-3	TRBV9	CASSARQGARGNTIYF	TGTGCCAGCAGCGCCAGACAGGGGGCTCGAGGAAACACCATATATTTT
-	-	TRBJ2-5	TRBV21-1	CASSLRDKDKQETQYF	TGTGCCAGCAGCCTCCGGGACAAGGATAAGCAAGAGACCCAGTACTTC
TRBD1	-	TRBJ2-7	TRBV7-6	CASSLGDRSVEQYF	TGTGCCAGCAGCTTAGGGGACAGGAGCGTCGAGCAGTACTTC